The 4 T cell receptor beta chains below come from one sample, sequenced in a study of blood T cell repertoires in COVID-19. Sequenced by immunoSEQ multiplex PCR; TCRdb stores in-frame clones only, minus some. The sample consists of 250,000 or so clones, roughly 80% of them appearing once. The specimen was peripheral blood. All receptors derive from a man of 80 years or more with acute or convalescent COVID-19.

This clone appeared once. The chain joins TRBV3-1 (or the pseudogene TRBV3-2) to TRBJ2-1; 10 nucleotides line up with TRBD1. The CDR3 is 16 residues long. Trimming took 3 bases from V and 6 from J; bases not matched to a gene: 8. Germline CDR1 reads LGHDT; CDR2 reads YNNKEL (reference sequence). CDR3 sequence reads: CASSQRQGARRNEQFF. In nucleotides, the CDR3 is TGTGCCAGCAGCCAGCGACAGGGGGCGCGCCGCAATGAGCAGTTCTTC.

The genes are TRBV12-3 or TRBV12-4 and TRBJ1-5, with D possibly TRBD1 on 6 matching bases. This CDR3 is 13 amino acids long. V was cut by 6 bases and J by 7 bases, with 13 bases left in between. In DNA form, the CDR3 reads TGTGCCAGCAGCCACAGGGATCGGCAGCCCCAGCATTTT. This translates into CASSHRDRQPQHF.

This clone was observed a handful of times. The chain employs TRBV5-8 and TRBJ1-2; 10 bases agree with TRBD1. In germline, CDR1 is SGHTS, CDR2 YDEGEE. This CDR3 has 16 residues. V dropped 0 bases and J dropped 4; count of bases not matched to a gene: 6. CDR3 in amino acids: CASSLAGTGAVYGYTF. CDR3 coding DNA: TGTGCCAGCAGCTTGGCAGGGACAGGGGCTGTCTATGGCTACACCTTC.

The rearrangement joins TRBV19 to TRBJ1-4; the D is unclear. The CDR3 extends over 14 amino acids. Germline CDR1 reads LNHDA; CDR2 reads SQIVND (reference sequence). V shed 3 bases and J shed 7 bases, with 12 bases lying between them. The CDR3 is CASSIGGSGEKLFF. CDR3 sequence (DNA): TGTGCCAGTAGTATCGGAGGTTCGGGTGAAAAACTGTTTTTT.